A single sample gave rise to the 21 T cell receptor beta chains below, sequenced in a study of blood T cell repertoires in COVID-19. TCRdb keeps only in-frame clones here, not all; method: immunoSEQ multiplex PCR. The sample lists roughly 120,000 clones; more than 65% were seen once. Sequencing was performed on peripheral blood. The source is a man aged 45-60 years with acute or convalescent COVID-19.

This chain uses TRBV7-9 with TRBJ1-5, with a possible D match to TRBD1 (6 bases). Trimming left V 5 bases short and J 4 bases short, with 12 bases between. This CDR3 is 14 amino acids long. From germline, CDR1 is SEHNR and CDR2 FQNEAQ (reference sequence). DNA of the CDR3: TGTGCCAGCAGCCCCCTAACAGGGAATCAGCCCCAGCATTTT. It yields the protein CASSPLTGNQPQHF. Together with reference TRBV7-9 and TRBJ1-5, the CDR3 gives the full variable domain: DTGVSQNPRHKITKRGQNVTFRCDPISEHNRLYWYRQTLGQGPEFLTYFQNEAQLEKSRLLSDRFSAERPKGSFSTLEIQRTEQGDSAMYLCASSPLTGNQPQHFGDGTRLSIL.

This clone was detected only a few times. This chain uses TRBV9 with TRBJ1-6, with D tentatively TRBD1 (6 bases). V lost 4 bases and J lost 3, with 11 bases in between. Germline CDR1 and CDR2: SGDLS and YYNGEE. The CDR3 length is 15 residues. The CDR3 here is CASSSGGGYNSPLHF. The CDR3 bases are TGTGCCAGCAGCTCGGGGGGCGGCTATAATTCACCCCTCCACTTT.

A few counts support this clone. The genes are TRBV5-4 and TRBJ1-2; TRBD1 aligns across 9 bases. This CDR3 contains 14 residues. V was pared by 1 base and J by 7 bases, with 5 bases of the junction left unmatched. Germline CDR1 reads SGHNT; CDR2 reads YYREEE (reference sequence). The CDR3 coding sequence is TGTGCCAGCAGCTTGTCAGGACAGGGGATTGGCTACACCTTC. This gives the protein CASSLSGQGIGYTF.

This clone was seen only once. The V and J genes are TRBV4-2 and TRBJ2-7; weak D call: TRBD1 (6 bases). Trimming removed 0 bases at V and 5 bases at J, with 14 bases between. In germline, CDR1 is LGHNA, CDR2 YNFKEQ. The CDR3 consists of 15 residues. The CDR3 region has the DNA TGTGCCAGCAGCCAAGACAGGGGTGTGCGAGACGAGCAGTACTTC. Its protein is CASSQDRGVRDEQYF.

V gene TRBV21-1 combines with J gene TRBJ2-7; the D segment call TRBD2 is taken from the table without a DNA check. TRBV21-1 has pseudogene status. There are 15 residues in the CDR3. The CDR3: CASSKKRECSYEQYF. In DNA, the CDR3 is TGTGCCAGCAGCAAAAAAAGGGAGTGCTCCTACGAGCAGTACTTC.

The chain links TRBV6-5 to TRBJ1-2; 7 bases match TRBD1. After removal of 4 bases from V and 7 bases from J, the junction contained 9 bases not matched to a gene. The CDR3 sequence is 14 residues long. Germline V gene data show CDR1 as MNHEY and CDR2 as SVGAGI. CDR3 nucleotide sequence: TGTGCCAGCAGTTTAATACCGGGACAGTCTGGCTACACCTTC. Translation gives CASSLIPGQSGYTF.

The chain is built from TRBV5-8 and TRBJ2-6, with TRBD1 as a possible D gene (5 bases). Germline V gene lookup returns CDR1 SGHTS and CDR2 YDEGEE. The CDR3 sequence is 16 residues long. The V end lost 0 bases, the J end lost 0 bases, and 7 bases lay between the germline ends. The CDR3 DNA sequence: TGTGCCAGCAGCTTGGGACAGAGCTCTGGGGCCAACGTCCTGACTTTC. Translated: CASSLGQSSGANVLTF.

The J gene is TRBJ1-4, the V gene TRBV3-1 (or the pseudogene TRBV3-2); no reliable D call. Trimming shortened V by 1 base and J by 8 bases, and 14 bases separated the two germline ends. The CDR3 sequence is 15 residues long. Germline CDR1 is LGHDT and CDR2 is YNNKEL (reference sequence). The CDR3 DNA sequence: TGTGCCAGCAGCCAAGCCGGGGAGGTCTGGGAAAAACTGTTTTTT. It is translated as CASSQAGEVWEKLFF.

V is TRBV7-6 and J is TRBJ1-1; D gene ambiguous. CDR3 length: 15 residues. Looked up from germline, CDR1 is SGHVS and CDR2 is FNYEAQ. V gave up 4 bases and J gave up 0 bases, with 12 bases separating them. The CDR3 region has the DNA TGTGCCAGCAGCTCCTTGGGCAGTTTGAACACTGAAGCTTTCTTT. Translated, it gives CASSSLGSLNTEAFF.

This sequence joins TRBV24-1 and TRBJ2-7; 8 bases are shared with TRBD1. Looked up from germline, CDR1 is KGHDR and CDR2 is SFDVKD. This CDR3 is 18 amino acids long. J lost 1 base, V lost 0 bases, and 10 bases had no gene match. CDR3 sequence (DNA): TGTGCCACCAGTGATTTGAGGGGCCCCCGGACAGGGTCCTACGAGCAGTACTTC. Protein: CATSDLRGPRTGSYEQYF.

The CDR3 DNA is TGCGCCAGCAGCTTGGCCGGGGGACGGGGAGAGCAGTTCTTC. Amino acids: CASSLAGGRGEQFF. The V and J genes are TRBV5-1 and TRBJ2-1; tentatively, D is TRBD2 (6 bases). Germline V gene lookup returns CDR1 SGHRS and CDR2 YFSETQ. This CDR3 spans 14 amino acids. V lost 0 bases to trimming and J lost 10 bases, with 14 bases between them.

At least ten counts were recorded for this clone. The chain carries TRBV2 and TRBJ1-5; D gene unclear. The CDR3 spans 13 residues. V lost 3 bases and J lost 7, with 10 bases in between. CDR1 SNHLY and CDR2 FYNNEI come from the germline V gene. Written as DNA, the CDR3 is TGTGCCAGCAGTGAGGGTATACTACAGCCCCAGCATTTT. Translating it yields CASSEGILQPQHF.

The chain is built from TRBV19 and TRBJ2-1; TRBD2 matches 7 bases. The CDR3 runs 14 residues. V shed 3 bases and J 6 bases; nucleotides not matched to a gene: 5. The germline V gene has CDR1 LNHDA and CDR2 SQIVND (reference sequence). The CDR3 loop is CASSMVGTINEQFF. The CDR3, as DNA: TGTGCCAGTAGTATGGTCGGGACTATCAATGAGCAGTTCTTC.

The V and J genes are TRBV3-1 (or the pseudogene TRBV3-2) and TRBJ2-7; D might be TRBD1 (5 bases). V was trimmed by 6 bases and J by 6 bases, leaving 12 bases between them. This CDR3 has 12 residues. The V gene's germline CDR1 is LGHDT and CDR2 YNNKEL (reference sequence). In DNA, the CDR3 is TGTGCCAGCAGTTCCCAGGGTCCCGAGCAGTACTTC. Residues: CASSSQGPEQYF.

The rearrangement joins TRBV5-5 to TRBJ1-4; 7 positions agree with TRBD1. Trimming took 5 bases from V and 0 from J; bases not matched to a gene: 10. The CDR3 covers 17 residues. Per germline, CDR1 SGHKS and CDR2 YYEKEE (reference sequence). In DNA form, the CDR3 reads TGTGCCAGCAGACCTACAGGGGAGTCGGCAACTAATGAAAAACTGTTTTTT. It codes for CASRPTGESATNEKLFF.

The V and J genes are TRBV30 and TRBJ2-3, with TRBD2 matching over 7 bases. V lost 4 bases to trimming and J lost 1 base; unmatched junction nucleotides: 8. The CDR3 consists of 15 residues. Germline loops: CDR1 GTSNPN, CDR2 SVGIG (reference sequence). The CDR3 bases are TGTGCCTGGACCCCACCCGCGGGGGGCACAGATACGCAGTATTTT. This codes for CAWTPPAGGTDTQYF.

The V and J genes are TRBV28 and TRBJ2-5; the D is unclear. Per the germline V gene, CDR1 is MDHEN and CDR2 is SYDVKM. V was cut by 7 bases and J by 2 bases, with 8 bases left in between. The CDR3 is made up of 12 amino acids. The CDR3 loop reads CASTGYQETQYF. The CDR3 bases are TGTGCCAGCACAGGCTATCAAGAGACCCAGTACTTC.

The chain is built from TRBV19 and TRBJ2-3; 9 positions agree with TRBD2. V was clipped by 5 bases and J by 2 bases; unmatched bases: 11. The CDR3 spans 17 residues. The germline CDR1 and CDR2 sequences are LNHDA and SQIVND (reference sequence). In nucleotides, the CDR3 is TGTGCCAGTAGTTCTTCCTTAGCGGGGGCAGTCACAGATACGCAGTATTTT. Translating gives CASSSSLAGAVTDTQYF.

This sequence joins TRBV5-1 and TRBJ1-3; 7 bases align to TRBD1. Per germline, CDR1 SGHRS and CDR2 YFSETQ. J gave up 7 bases and V 4 bases, and 8 bases lay outside the gene matches. The CDR3 consists of 14 residues. This CDR3 is CASSETGFRNTIYF. The CDR3 DNA follows: TGCGCCAGCAGCGAGACAGGGTTTAGGAACACCATATATTTT.

The V call is TRBV9, the J call TRBJ1-3; D is undetermined. Germline V CDR1 and CDR2: SGDLS, YYNGEE. The CDR3 loop spans 15 amino acids. V was shortened by 4 bases and J by 0 bases, with 11 bases between the two germline ends. In nucleotides, the CDR3 is TGTGCCAGCAGCCCTTTTCCGAGCTCTGGAAACACCATATATTTT. It specifies CASSPFPSSGNTIYF.

The V gene is TRBV5-4, the J gene TRBJ2-1; no definite D call. This CDR3 is built from 13 residues. The V end lost 0 bases, the J end lost 9 bases, and 10 bases lay between the germline ends. Germline CDR1 SGHNT, CDR2 YYREEE (reference sequence). In DNA form, the CDR3 reads TGTGCCAGCAGCTTGGCCCCAATTAGTGAGCAGTTCTTC. Translation gives CASSLAPISEQFF.